The rows below give T cell receptor beta chains drawn from one sample of a study of T cell clones after liver transplantation. Sequenced by immunoSEQ multiplex PCR; TCRdb stores in-frame clones only, minus some. The table lists 70,000 or so clones, about 92% of them singletons. This material consisted of CD4+ T cells from blood, taken before liver transplant. Receptor source: a human donor who received a liver transplant. The CDR3 runs from the conserved cysteine through the conserved F or W. D genes are given only for firm matches. Some rows have no size entry. The others give once, few or many, or a class for an expanded clone.

d_call clone_size j_call v_call cdr3_nt cdr3_aa
- - TRBJ2-5 TRBV19 TGTGCCAGTAGTATTGGACCGACGCAAGAGACCCAGTACTTC CASSIGPTQETQYF
- - TRBJ1-1 TRBV2 TGTGCCAGCCATGTCTGGAGCACTGAAGCTTTCTTT CASHVWSTEAFF
- - TRBJ2-7 TRBV5-8 TGTGCCAGCAGCTTGGGGGGCAGATCCTACGAGCAGTACTTC CASSLGGRSYEQYF
- once TRBJ1-3 TRBV6-6 TGTGCCAGCAGCCTAACTCCATACTCTGGAAACACCATATATTTT CASSLTPYSGNTIYF
- - TRBJ2-5 TRBV11-2 TGTGCCAGCAGCTTAGGCCCCTTTGAAGAGACCCAGTACTTC CASSLGPFEETQYF
- - TRBJ2-1 TRBV4-2 TGTGCCAGCAGCCAAGACGGGGCAGGGTCTTACTACAATGAGCAGTTCTTC CASSQDGAGSYYNEQFF
TRBD1 - TRBJ2-5 TRBV19 TGTGCCAGTAGAGACAGGGGAGGACAAGAGACCCAGTACTTC CASRDRGGQETQYF
TRBD2 - TRBJ2-7 TRBV11-3 TGTGCCAGCAGCTTTGGACTAGCGGCGAACTCCTACGAGCAGTACTTC CASSFGLAANSYEQYF
- - TRBJ2-6 TRBV5-1 TGCGCCAGCAACCACCGGGACGCTAGCTCTGGGGCCAACGTCCTGACTTTC CASNHRDASSGANVLTF
- once TRBJ2-1 TRBV7-6 TGTGCCAGCAGCTTAGTGTCAGGCGGGACCTACAATGAGCAGTTCTTC CASSLVSGGTYNEQFF
TRBD2 - TRBJ2-5 TRBV9 TGTGCCAGCAGCGTGGATAGCGGGAGCGGGGCGGAGACCCAGTACTTC CASSVDSGSGAETQYF
TRBD2 - TRBJ2-1 TRBV5-1 TGCGCCAGCAGCGTTAGCGGGAGTAGTTACAATGAGCAGTTCTTC CASSVSGSSYNEQFF
TRBD1 once TRBJ1-4 TRBV11-3 TGTGCCAGCAGCTTTTACTCAGGGGGCCGAAATGAAAAACTGTTTTTT CASSFYSGGRNEKLFF
- - TRBJ2-1 TRBV19 TGTGCCAGTACCCCAGGGAACTCCTACAATGAGCAGTTCTTC CASTPGNSYNEQFF